The rows below give T cell receptor beta chains drawn from one sample of a study of breast tumors, draining lymph nodes, adjacent tissues. TCRdb fed the multiplex PCR reads into MiXCR, producing one record per CDR3 protein. The table has some 130,000 distinct CDR3 sequences, nearly 20% seen once; the top ten hold 3% to 4%. Sequencing used axillary lymph node tissue. The receptors were gathered from a female donor with breast cancer. Some clones in this sample may be carry-over from other donors' samples. The CDR3 runs from the conserved cysteine through the conserved F or W. A D gene is named only where the DNA matches it firmly. Not all rows give a size; the values are once, few, many and, for expanded clones, a class.

d_call: -
clone_size: many
v_call: TRBV7-9
j_call: TRBJ2-3
cdr3_nt: TGTGCCAGCAGCACGGGACCCGGGACAGATACGCAGTATTTT
cdr3_aa: CASSTGPGTDTQYF

d_call: -
clone_size: many
v_call: TRBV2
j_call: TRBJ2-5
cdr3_nt: TGTGCCAGCAATAGGGGCAGCCAAGAGACCCAGTACTTC
cdr3_aa: CASNRGSQETQYF

d_call: -
clone_size: many
v_call: TRBV19
j_call: TRBJ2-3
cdr3_nt: TGTGCCAGTAAATCCAGCCCTAGCACAGATACGCAGTATTTT
cdr3_aa: CASKSSPSTDTQYF

d_call: -
clone_size: many
v_call: TRBV19
j_call: TRBJ2-1
cdr3_nt: TGTGCCAGTAGTATCAGGCGGGCCTTCAATGAGCAGTTCTTC
cdr3_aa: CASSIRRAFNEQFF

d_call: -
clone_size: many
v_call: TRBV5-1
j_call: TRBJ2-1
cdr3_nt: TGCGCCAGCAGCTTGGCGGGGGCCCCCGAGCAGTTCTTC
cdr3_aa: CASSLAGAPEQFF

d_call: TRBD2
clone_size: many
v_call: TRBV7-3
j_call: TRBJ2-7
cdr3_nt: TGTGCCAGCAGCTTAATCGGTCCTACTAGCGGGAGGGCCTACGAGCAGTACTTC
cdr3_aa: CASSLIGPTSGRAYEQYF

d_call: TRBD2
clone_size: many
v_call: TRBV7-6
j_call: TRBJ2-1
cdr3_nt: TGTGCCAGCAGCTTAGTAGCGGGGAGCTCCTACAATGAGCAGTTCTTC
cdr3_aa: CASSLVAGSSYNEQFF

d_call: -
clone_size: many
v_call: TRBV15
j_call: TRBJ2-2
cdr3_nt: TGTGCCACCAGCAGGACCTGGAGCGATGGGACCGGGGAGCTGTTTTTT
cdr3_aa: CATSRTWSDGTGELFF

d_call: TRBD1
clone_size: many
v_call: TRBV4-1
j_call: TRBJ1-5
cdr3_nt: TGCGCCAGCAGCCTTCCGGACAGGGGTCCCAATCAGCCCCAGCATTTT
cdr3_aa: CASSLPDRGPNQPQHF

d_call: -
clone_size: many
v_call: TRBV20-1
j_call: TRBJ1-6
cdr3_nt: TGCAGTGCTAGAGATGGCGGGGGGCAGGGTAATTCACCCCTCCACTTT
cdr3_aa: CSARDGGGQGNSPLHF

d_call: TRBD2
clone_size: -
v_call: TRBV11-2
j_call: TRBJ2-2
cdr3_nt: TGTGCCAGCAGCCTAATCCGGGGGCTAGCGGGAGTAGGTACCGGGGAGCTGTTTTTT
cdr3_aa: CASSLIRGLAGVGTGELFF

d_call: TRBD2
clone_size: many
v_call: TRBV29-1
j_call: TRBJ2-1
cdr3_nt: TGCAGCGTCGGACTAGCGGGCTACAATGAGCAGTTCTTC
cdr3_aa: CSVGLAGYNEQFF

d_call: -
clone_size: many
v_call: TRBV6-1
j_call: TRBJ1-4
cdr3_nt: TGTGCCAGCAGTGAGGCTGAAAGGGGAAAACTGTTTTTT
cdr3_aa: CASSEAERGKLFF

d_call: -
clone_size: many
v_call: TRBV11-2
j_call: TRBJ1-4
cdr3_nt: TGTGCCAGCAGCTTCGGCGGAGCAACTAATGAAAAACTGTTTTTT
cdr3_aa: CASSFGGATNEKLFF

d_call: TRBD2
clone_size: -
v_call: TRBV19
j_call: TRBJ2-1
cdr3_nt: TGTGCCAGTAGTATTAGGCTGATTAGCGGGGGTTACAATGAGCAGTTCTTC
cdr3_aa: CASSIRLISGGYNEQFF

d_call: TRBD1
clone_size: many
v_call: TRBV20-1
j_call: TRBJ1-4
cdr3_nt: TGCAGTGCCCATGCACAGGGGAATAATGAAAAACTGTTTTTT
cdr3_aa: CSAHAQGNNEKLFF

d_call: -
clone_size: many
v_call: TRBV15
j_call: TRBJ2-5
cdr3_nt: TGTGCCACCAGCAGAGCGGGGGAGACCCAGTACTTC
cdr3_aa: CATSRAGETQYF

d_call: TRBD1
clone_size: many
v_call: TRBV19
j_call: TRBJ2-1
cdr3_nt: TGTGCCACCGAGTCCGGGACAGTGTACAATGAGCAGTTCTTC
cdr3_aa: CATESGTVYNEQFF

d_call: -
clone_size: many
v_call: TRBV5-5
j_call: TRBJ1-2
cdr3_nt: TGTGCCAGCAGCTTCCTCGCAGGGACCTATGGCTACACCTTC
cdr3_aa: CASSFLAGTYGYTF

d_call: -
clone_size: many
v_call: TRBV18
j_call: TRBJ1-3
cdr3_nt: TGTGCCAGCTCACCAGGGGGCTCTGGAAACACCATATATTTT
cdr3_aa: CASSPGGSGNTIYF

d_call: -
clone_size: many
v_call: TRBV28
j_call: TRBJ2-3
cdr3_nt: TGTGCCAGCAGTTCCGTTGGGGGGAGCACAGATACGCAGTATTTT
cdr3_aa: CASSSVGGSTDTQYF

d_call: -
clone_size: many
v_call: TRBV20-1
j_call: TRBJ1-4
cdr3_nt: TGCAGTGCTAGTCTGGAAAGGGGCCTTATAAATGAAAAACTGTTTTTT
cdr3_aa: CSASLERGLINEKLFF

d_call: TRBD2
clone_size: many
v_call: TRBV20-1
j_call: TRBJ2-7
cdr3_nt: TGCAGTGCTAGAGATCTGCGGGAGAGGGGAGGCTCCTACGAGCAGTACTTC
cdr3_aa: CSARDLRERGGSYEQYF

d_call: -
clone_size: many
v_call: TRBV5-1
j_call: TRBJ2-7
cdr3_nt: TGCGCCAGCAGCCCAATCGTGGGGGCCGGGGGGGAGCAGTACTTC
cdr3_aa: CASSPIVGAGGEQYF

d_call: -
clone_size: few
v_call: TRBV5-1
j_call: TRBJ1-1
cdr3_nt: TGCGCCAGCAGCTTGGGACACCTGAACACTGAAGCTTTCTTT
cdr3_aa: CASSLGHLNTEAFF

d_call: -
clone_size: many
v_call: TRBV7-6
j_call: TRBJ2-1
cdr3_nt: TGTGCCAGCAGCCCAGGACCCCGGTGGGAGCAGTTCTTC
cdr3_aa: CASSPGPRWEQFF

d_call: -
clone_size: many
v_call: TRBV20-1
j_call: TRBJ2-3
cdr3_nt: TGCAGTGCTAGAGGGAGTAACACAGATACGCAGTATTTT
cdr3_aa: CSARGSNTDTQYF

d_call: -
clone_size: many
v_call: TRBV6-6
j_call: TRBJ2-5
cdr3_nt: TGTGCCAGCAGTTACGGGGTAGAGACCCAGTACTTC
cdr3_aa: CASSYGVETQYF

d_call: -
clone_size: -
v_call: TRBV10-3
j_call: TRBJ2-3
cdr3_nt: TGTGCCAGCAGTTACTCGTGGCAGGAGGCCACAGATACGCAGTATTTT
cdr3_aa: CASSYSWQEATDTQYF

d_call: TRBD1
clone_size: many
v_call: TRBV29-1
j_call: TRBJ1-4
cdr3_nt: TGCAGCGTTGAAAGGGGGCAAAAACTGTTTTTT
cdr3_aa: CSVERGQKLFF

d_call: -
clone_size: many
v_call: TRBV18
j_call: TRBJ1-5
cdr3_nt: TGTGCCAGCTCAACATCGGGACAAAGCAATCAGCCCCAGCATTTT
cdr3_aa: CASSTSGQSNQPQHF

d_call: -
clone_size: many
v_call: TRBV20-1
j_call: TRBJ2-2
cdr3_nt: TGCAGTGCCACCTCAGGGGACCTTCTCACCGGGGAGCTGTTTTTT
cdr3_aa: CSATSGDLLTGELFF

d_call: -
clone_size: many
v_call: TRBV7-9
j_call: TRBJ2-7
cdr3_nt: TGTGCCAGCAGCTTACTTGGGACTCCGGCTGGGGAGCAGTACTTC
cdr3_aa: CASSLLGTPAGEQYF

d_call: -
clone_size: many
v_call: TRBV7-2
j_call: TRBJ2-1
cdr3_nt: TGTGCCAGCGGCACAGTGAACGCAGGGAGTAATGAGCAGTTCTTC
cdr3_aa: CASGTVNAGSNEQFF

d_call: -
clone_size: many
v_call: TRBV5-1
j_call: TRBJ1-3
cdr3_nt: TGCGCCAGCAGCCCGGGGTCGGGCCTCTCTGGAAACACCATATATTTT
cdr3_aa: CASSPGSGLSGNTIYF

d_call: -
clone_size: many
v_call: TRBV7-9
j_call: TRBJ1-5
cdr3_nt: TGTGCCAGCAGTCAGACCAGGGGAGGACAGCCCCAGCATTTT
cdr3_aa: CASSQTRGGQPQHF

d_call: -
clone_size: -
v_call: TRBV7-9
j_call: TRBJ1-3
cdr3_nt: TGTGCCAGCAGCATAAGGGCCAGGTCGCCTGGAAACACCATATATTTT
cdr3_aa: CASSIRARSPGNTIYF

d_call: -
clone_size: many
v_call: TRBV19
j_call: TRBJ2-7
cdr3_nt: TGTGCCAGTAGTATGGTTGGGGGAAGCTACGAGCAGTACTTC
cdr3_aa: CASSMVGGSYEQYF

d_call: -
clone_size: many
v_call: TRBV20-1
j_call: TRBJ1-6
cdr3_nt: TGCAGTGCTAGAGAGGGTCTAATGGGATATAATTCACCCCTCCACTTT
cdr3_aa: CSAREGLMGYNSPLHF

d_call: -
clone_size: many
v_call: TRBV4-1
j_call: TRBJ2-7
cdr3_nt: TGCGCCAGCAGCCAAGAGGAGTCGGTAGGGTTCGAGCAGTACTTC
cdr3_aa: CASSQEESVGFEQYF

d_call: -
clone_size: many
v_call: TRBV6-5
j_call: TRBJ1-4
cdr3_nt: TGTGCCAGCAGGTACACTGCAACTAATGAAAAACTGTTTTTT
cdr3_aa: CASRYTATNEKLFF

d_call: TRBD2
clone_size: many
v_call: TRBV6-1
j_call: TRBJ2-1
cdr3_nt: TGTGCCAGCAGTATTACTTCAGCGGGGTCGGAGTTCTTC
cdr3_aa: CASSITSAGSEFF

d_call: TRBD1
clone_size: many
v_call: TRBV10-3
j_call: TRBJ2-3
cdr3_nt: TGTGCCATCAGTGGCCGGACAGGGAACACAGATACGCAGTATTTT
cdr3_aa: CAISGRTGNTDTQYF

d_call: TRBD1
clone_size: many
v_call: TRBV2
j_call: TRBJ1-5
cdr3_nt: TGTGCCAGCAGTGATTCCCCAAGGACAGGGAGCAATCAGCCCCAGCATTTT
cdr3_aa: CASSDSPRTGSNQPQHF

d_call: -
clone_size: many
v_call: TRBV5-1
j_call: TRBJ2-1
cdr3_nt: TGCGCCAGCAGCCTCGACGGACCCCTCTACAATGAGCAGTTCTTC
cdr3_aa: CASSLDGPLYNEQFF

d_call: -
clone_size: few
v_call: TRBV5-1
j_call: TRBJ2-3
cdr3_nt: TGCGCCAGCAGCTTGCCGGGACCCGTTTCCATAGATACGCAGTATTTT
cdr3_aa: CASSLPGPVSIDTQYF

d_call: -
clone_size: many
v_call: TRBV15
j_call: TRBJ1-2
cdr3_nt: TGTGCCACCAGCAGAGATAGAGTGGAGAACTATGGCTACACCTTC
cdr3_aa: CATSRDRVENYGYTF

d_call: -
clone_size: many
v_call: TRBV20-1
j_call: TRBJ2-5
cdr3_nt: TGCAGTGCTAGAGATTTGGTCGGGACAACTGGGGAGACCCAGTACTTC
cdr3_aa: CSARDLVGTTGETQYF

d_call: TRBD2
clone_size: many
v_call: TRBV20-1
j_call: TRBJ2-3
cdr3_nt: TGCAGTGCTAGGGGACCCCCAGGGGAGCGGGGGAATGCAGATACGCAGTATTTT
cdr3_aa: CSARGPPGERGNADTQYF

d_call: TRBD1
clone_size: many
v_call: TRBV5-1
j_call: TRBJ2-1
cdr3_nt: TGCGCCAGCAGCTCAACCGGGACAGTCTACTACAATGAGCAGTTCTTC
cdr3_aa: CASSSTGTVYYNEQFF

d_call: TRBD2
clone_size: -
v_call: TRBV19
j_call: TRBJ2-2
cdr3_nt: TGTGCCAGTAGGTTAAACCCCGCAGGCGGGGGGCTGTTTTTT
cdr3_aa: CASRLNPAGGGLFF

d_call: -
clone_size: many
v_call: TRBV20-1
j_call: TRBJ1-2
cdr3_nt: TGCAGTGCTAGCCCCATATCTAACTATGGCTACACCTTC
cdr3_aa: CSASPISNYGYTF

d_call: -
clone_size: -
v_call: TRBV6-5
j_call: TRBJ2-7
cdr3_nt: TGTGCCAGCAGTTACAGGAAGGCCCAGGAGCGGTACTTC
cdr3_aa: CASSYRKAQERYF

d_call: -
clone_size: many
v_call: TRBV10-2
j_call: TRBJ2-5
cdr3_nt: TGCGCCAGCAGTGGTGAGAATCAAGAGACCCAGTACTTC
cdr3_aa: CASSGENQETQYF

d_call: -
clone_size: many
v_call: TRBV10-3
j_call: TRBJ2-2
cdr3_nt: TGTGCCACCCTACTGGAGGGCGGGGAGCTGTTTTTT
cdr3_aa: CATLLEGGELFF

d_call: -
clone_size: many
v_call: TRBV11-2
j_call: TRBJ2-7
cdr3_nt: TGTGCCAGCAGCTTAGGAAGAGAGTACGAGCAGTACTTC
cdr3_aa: CASSLGREYEQYF

d_call: TRBD1
clone_size: many
v_call: TRBV10-3
j_call: TRBJ2-7
cdr3_nt: TGTGCCACCCAACGGGACAGAGCCTACGAGCAGTACTTC
cdr3_aa: CATQRDRAYEQYF

d_call: -
clone_size: many
v_call: TRBV7-3
j_call: TRBJ2-3
cdr3_nt: TGTGCCAGCAGCGCCACGGGACTTAGCACAGATACGCAGTATTTT
cdr3_aa: CASSATGLSTDTQYF

d_call: -
clone_size: many
v_call: TRBV19
j_call: TRBJ2-7
cdr3_nt: TGTGCCAGTAGTCTAAACCCGAGGGGTCAGTACGAGCAGTACTTC
cdr3_aa: CASSLNPRGQYEQYF